The TCR beta chain under discussion was sequenced for a study of cytomegalovirus exposure and HLA in healthy donors. A multiplex PCR was run with 60 Vbeta primers and 13 Jbeta primers. The data were produced by immunoSEQ multiplex PCR, yet TCRdb's version contains in-frame clones alone and is incomplete. Seen in this sample are some 51,000 clones; the ten most common clones hold roughly 25%. Germline values: CDR1 MDHEN, CDR2 SYDVKM. V was cut by 5 bases and J by 0 bases, with 14 bases left in between. This CDR3 contains 16 residues. This TCR came from a man aged 40-50 years in good health and CMV-seropositive. The material sequenced was PBMCs. The chain recombines TRBV28 with TRBJ1-5; D gene unclear. CDR3 region: CASSPVEGPSNQPQHF. In DNA form, the CDR3 reads TGTGCCAGCAGTCCTGTCGAGGGCCCTAGCAATCAGCCCCAGCATTTT.